Reported below is one T cell receptor beta chain. Its antigen is not yet known. No base qualities exist here, and no much larger clone lies one base off it. This record belongs to a study of T cell responses to AZD1222 COVID-19 vaccine (TCRdb year 2021). Background for the entire study: TCR sequencing was performed for 230 to 250 trial participants, of whom about 200 were given two doses of AZD1222 and around 25 were given two doses of MenACWY control vaccine. Trial participants were enrolled by age into subgroups of 18-55, 56-69 and 70-plus years, and around 150, 29 and 61 TCR-sequenced participants, respectively, were included in these subgroups.

Between the V and J ends, shortened by 1 base and 6 bases respectively, the junction contains 7 bases. The CDR3, from cysteine to phenylalanine, totals 12 residues. CDR3 DNA is the only sequence kept; it has 36 bases, read in frame from the first base. CDR1 and CDR2 are drawn from the germline V gene: ENHRY, SYGVKD. In the paper's terms, the time point label means: about 28 days (+/-7) after the second vaccine dose. AZD1222 recipients whose second dose came at about 4 weeks and those whose second dose came at about 12 weeks were combined into one group, since spike-specific TCR depth and breadth did not differ between the two schedules. Vaccinee samples came from UK trials COV001 and COV002, including a single-blind randomized controlled phase 2/3 trial of AZD1222 (ChAdOx1 nCoV-19) in healthy adults. For TCRbeta chain sequencing, PBMC samples from trial participants were taken at day 0 and at day 28 after the second dose.

Study-wide conclusions, independent of this receptor: Participants were mostly white British, with more females than males. The authors suggested clonal diversity may have been underestimated. Because no samples from the day 14 peak response were available, repertoires could be characterized only after the peak T cell response. In the small 56-69-year group, the increase in depth fell short of significance, most likely because of low power. Only five to seven AZD1222 recipients were SARS-CoV-2 seropositive at baseline, limiting conclusions about previously exposed vaccinees. A significant rise in spike-specific TCR breadth and depth was observed after two AZD1222 doses relative to day 0 and relative to MenACWY recipients. The whole spike protein was spanned by vaccine-associated CD4 TCRs, and dominant responses were seen in regions 160-218 and 743-854. Epitopes outside the regions mutated in the B.1.351 and B.1.1.7 variants were reportedly recognized by nearly half of the unique spike-specific TCRs.

The CDR3 regions of human TCRbeta chains were analyzed by immunosequencing. In the source study's methods: TCRs in the repertoires were compared against a reference library of SARS-CoV-2-specific TCRs that had been generated with the MIRA antigen-specificity platform. Breadth meant the fraction of unique TCRs that were SARS-CoV-2-associated, whereas depth meant the fraction of total T cells that were SARS-CoV-2-associated. Using the MIRA data, each spike-specific TCR was mapped to the spike region that the TCR reacts to and placed in a CD4 or CD8 class. Log10-transformed breadth and depth values were compared by one-way ANOVA with Sidak's multiple comparisons tests. Imported from immuneACCESS, the table was reduced by TCRdb to in-frame sequences with V and J called. These copies leave out some clones; in studies compared against another copy, an unresolved V gene accounts for under half, and the cause of the remainder is not known. D and trimming come from the DNA, and the V and J calls and clone size come from that table. For this sample the table gives under 150,000 clones, of which approximately 89% were detected only once. The ten largest clones add up to 5.5% to 7.5% of the sample.

The chain is assembled from TRBV10-3 and TRBJ2-7; the D gene is not confidently resolved. The starting material was peripheral blood, obtained 28 days after the second AZD1222 dose. The receptor's source is an adult who received the AZD1222 COVID-19 vaccine. The CDR3 reads as follows: CAISEYGGEQYF. The nucleotides read TGTGCCATCAGTGAGTATGGCGGCGAGCAGTACTTC.